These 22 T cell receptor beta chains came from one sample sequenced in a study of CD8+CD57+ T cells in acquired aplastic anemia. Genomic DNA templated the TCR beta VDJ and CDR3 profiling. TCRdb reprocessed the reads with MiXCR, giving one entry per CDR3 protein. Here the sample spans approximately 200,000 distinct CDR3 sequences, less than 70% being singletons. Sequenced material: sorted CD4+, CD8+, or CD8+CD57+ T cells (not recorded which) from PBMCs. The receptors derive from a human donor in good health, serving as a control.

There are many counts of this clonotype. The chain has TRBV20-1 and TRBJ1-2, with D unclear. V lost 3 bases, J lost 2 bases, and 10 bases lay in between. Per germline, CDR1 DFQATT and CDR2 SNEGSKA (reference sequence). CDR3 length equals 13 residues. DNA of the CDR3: TGCAGTGCTAGGGCCGATTCAAACTATGGCTACACCTTC. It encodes CSARADSNYGYTF.

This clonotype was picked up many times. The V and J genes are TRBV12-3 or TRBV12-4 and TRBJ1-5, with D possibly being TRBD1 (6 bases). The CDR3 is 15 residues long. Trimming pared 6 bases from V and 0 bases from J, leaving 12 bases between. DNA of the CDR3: TGTGCCAGCAGGGTCAACAGGGTTAGCAATCAGCCCCAGCATTTT. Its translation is CASRVNRVSNQPQHF.

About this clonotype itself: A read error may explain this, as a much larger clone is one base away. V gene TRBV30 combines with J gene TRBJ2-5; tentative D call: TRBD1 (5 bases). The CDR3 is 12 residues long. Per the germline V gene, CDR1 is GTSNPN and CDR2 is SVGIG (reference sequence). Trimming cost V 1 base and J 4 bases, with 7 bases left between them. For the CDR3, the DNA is TGTGCCTGGAGTGCACAGGTAGAGACCCAGTACTTC. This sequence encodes CAWSAQVETQYF. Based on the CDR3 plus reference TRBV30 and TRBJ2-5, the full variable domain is SQTIHQWPATLVQPVGSPLSLECTVEGTSNPNLYWYRQAAGRGLQLLFYSVGIGQISSEVPQNLSASRPQDRQFILSSKKLLLSDSGFYLCAWSAQVETQYFGPGTRLLVL.

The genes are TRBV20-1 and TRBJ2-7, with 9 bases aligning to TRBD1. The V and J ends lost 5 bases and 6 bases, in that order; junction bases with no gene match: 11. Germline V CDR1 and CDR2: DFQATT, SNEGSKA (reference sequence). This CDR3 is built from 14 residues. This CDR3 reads CSASPGTGIFEQYF. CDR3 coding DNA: TGCAGTGCTTCACCCGGGACAGGGATCTTCGAGCAGTACTTC.

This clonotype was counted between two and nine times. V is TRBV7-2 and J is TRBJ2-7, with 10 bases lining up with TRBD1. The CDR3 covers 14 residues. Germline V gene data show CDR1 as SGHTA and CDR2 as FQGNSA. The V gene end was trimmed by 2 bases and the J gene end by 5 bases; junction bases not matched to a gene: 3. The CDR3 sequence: CASSLRDRGHEQYF. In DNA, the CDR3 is TGTGCCAGCAGCTTAAGGGACAGGGGCCACGAGCAGTACTTC.

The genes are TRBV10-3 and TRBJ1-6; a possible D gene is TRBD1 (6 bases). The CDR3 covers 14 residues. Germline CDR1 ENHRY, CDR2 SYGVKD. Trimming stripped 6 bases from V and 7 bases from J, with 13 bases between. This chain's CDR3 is CAIRTGTPNSPLHF. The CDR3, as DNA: TGTGCCATCAGGACCGGGACACCAAATTCACCCCTCCACTTT.

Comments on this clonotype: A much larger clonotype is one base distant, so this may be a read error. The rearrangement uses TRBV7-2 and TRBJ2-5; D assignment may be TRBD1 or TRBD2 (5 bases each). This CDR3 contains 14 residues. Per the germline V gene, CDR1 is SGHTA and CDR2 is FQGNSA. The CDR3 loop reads CASSSHWVQGTQCF. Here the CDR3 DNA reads TGTGCCAGCAGCTCCCACTGGGTCCAAGGGACCCAGTGCTTC.

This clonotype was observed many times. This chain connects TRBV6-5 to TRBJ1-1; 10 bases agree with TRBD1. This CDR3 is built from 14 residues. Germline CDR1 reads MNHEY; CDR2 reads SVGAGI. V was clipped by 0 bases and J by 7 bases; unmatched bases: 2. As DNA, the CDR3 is TGTGCCAGCAGTTACTCGACAGGGGGCGATGAAGCTTTCTTT. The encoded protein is CASSYSTGGDEAFF.

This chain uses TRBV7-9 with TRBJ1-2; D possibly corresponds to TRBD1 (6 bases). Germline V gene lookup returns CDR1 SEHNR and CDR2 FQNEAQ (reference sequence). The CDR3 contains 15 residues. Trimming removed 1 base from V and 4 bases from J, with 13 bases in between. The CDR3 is CASSLELGAGYGYTF. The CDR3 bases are TGTGCCAGCAGCTTAGAGCTGGGGGCGGGCTATGGCTACACCTTC.

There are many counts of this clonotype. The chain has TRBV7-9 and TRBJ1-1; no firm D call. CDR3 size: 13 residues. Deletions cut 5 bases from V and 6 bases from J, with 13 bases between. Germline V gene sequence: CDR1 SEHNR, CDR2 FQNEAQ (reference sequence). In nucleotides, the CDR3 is TGTGCCAGCAGCCTCGGATGGGCGTCTGAAGCTTTCTTT. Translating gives CASSLGWASEAFF.

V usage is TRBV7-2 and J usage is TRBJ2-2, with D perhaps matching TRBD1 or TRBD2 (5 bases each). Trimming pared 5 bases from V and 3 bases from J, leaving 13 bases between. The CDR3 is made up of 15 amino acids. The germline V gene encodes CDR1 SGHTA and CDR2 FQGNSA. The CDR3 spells CASSEPGRDTGELFF. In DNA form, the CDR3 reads TGTGCCAGCAGCGAACCGGGACGGGACACCGGGGAGCTGTTTTTT.

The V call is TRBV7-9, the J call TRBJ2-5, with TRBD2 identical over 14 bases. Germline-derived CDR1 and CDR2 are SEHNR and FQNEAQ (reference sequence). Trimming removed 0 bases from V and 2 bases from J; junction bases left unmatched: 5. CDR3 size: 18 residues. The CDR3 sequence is CASSLAGLAGAWQETQYF. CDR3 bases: TGTGCCAGCAGCTTAGCGGGACTAGCGGGGGCGTGGCAAGAGACCCAGTACTTC. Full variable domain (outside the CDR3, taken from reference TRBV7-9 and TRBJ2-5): DTGVSQNPRHKITKRGQNVTFRCDPISEHNRLYWYRQTLGQGPEFLTYFQNEAQLEKSRLLSDRFSAERPKGSFSTLEIQRTEQGDSAMYLCASSLAGLAGAWQETQYFGPGTRLLVL.

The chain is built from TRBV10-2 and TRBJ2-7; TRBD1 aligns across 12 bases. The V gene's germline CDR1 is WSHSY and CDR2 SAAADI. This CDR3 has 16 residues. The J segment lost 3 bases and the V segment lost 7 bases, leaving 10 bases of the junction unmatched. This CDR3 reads CASNAGTGGSYYEQYF. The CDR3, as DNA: TGCGCCAGCAACGCCGGGACAGGGGGCTCCTACTACGAGCAGTACTTC.

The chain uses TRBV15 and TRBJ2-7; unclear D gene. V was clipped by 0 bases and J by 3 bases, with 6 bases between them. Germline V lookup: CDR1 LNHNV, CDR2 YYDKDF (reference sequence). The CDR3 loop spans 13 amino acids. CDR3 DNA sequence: TGTGCCACCAGCAGAGATCTACACTACGAGCAGTACTTC. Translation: CATSRDLHYEQYF.

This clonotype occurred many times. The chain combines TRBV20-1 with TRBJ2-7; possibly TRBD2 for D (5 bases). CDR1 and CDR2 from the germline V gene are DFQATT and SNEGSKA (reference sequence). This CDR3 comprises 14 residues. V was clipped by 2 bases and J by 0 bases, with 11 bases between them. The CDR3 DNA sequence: TGCAGTGCTAGAAGGGCTAGCCTCTCCTACGAGCAGTACTTC. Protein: CSARRASLSYEQYF.

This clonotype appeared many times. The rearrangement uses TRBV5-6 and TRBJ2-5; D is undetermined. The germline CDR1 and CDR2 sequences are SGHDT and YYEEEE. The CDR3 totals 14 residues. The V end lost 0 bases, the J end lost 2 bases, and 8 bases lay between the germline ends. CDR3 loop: CASSLDSTQETQYF. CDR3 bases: TGTGCCAGCAGCTTGGACAGCACGCAAGAGACCCAGTACTTC. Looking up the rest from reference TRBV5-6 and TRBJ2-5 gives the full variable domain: DAGVTQSPTHLIKTRGQQVTLRCSPKSGHDTVSWYQQALGQGPQFIFQYYEEEERQRGNFPDRFSGHQFPNYSSELNVNALLLGDSALYLCASSLDSTQETQYFGPGTRLLVL.

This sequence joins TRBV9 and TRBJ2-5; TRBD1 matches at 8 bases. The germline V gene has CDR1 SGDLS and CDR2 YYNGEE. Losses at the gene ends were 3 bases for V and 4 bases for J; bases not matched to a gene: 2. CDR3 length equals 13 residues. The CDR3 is CASSEGTGETQYF. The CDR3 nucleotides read TGTGCCAGCAGCGAGGGGACAGGAGAGACCCAGTACTTC.

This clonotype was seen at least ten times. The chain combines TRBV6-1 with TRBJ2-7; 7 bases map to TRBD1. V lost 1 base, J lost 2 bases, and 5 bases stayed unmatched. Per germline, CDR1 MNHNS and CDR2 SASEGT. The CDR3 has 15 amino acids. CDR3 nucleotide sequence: TGTGCCAGCAGTGAAGGAGTGGGACAGACCTACGAGCAGTACTTC. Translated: CASSEGVGQTYEQYF.

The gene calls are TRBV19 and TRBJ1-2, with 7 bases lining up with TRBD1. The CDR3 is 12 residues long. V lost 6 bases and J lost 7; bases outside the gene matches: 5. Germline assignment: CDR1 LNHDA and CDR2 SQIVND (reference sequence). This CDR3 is CASRAGGPGYTF. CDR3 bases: TGTGCCAGTAGAGCAGGGGGTCCTGGCTACACCTTC.

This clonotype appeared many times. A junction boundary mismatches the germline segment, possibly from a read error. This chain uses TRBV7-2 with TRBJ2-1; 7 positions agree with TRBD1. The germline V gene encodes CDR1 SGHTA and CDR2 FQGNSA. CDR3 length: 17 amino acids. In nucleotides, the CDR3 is TGTGCCAGCAGCTTAGCCCTGACAGGGACGTCCTACAGTGAGCAGTTCTTC. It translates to CASSLALTGTSYSEQFF. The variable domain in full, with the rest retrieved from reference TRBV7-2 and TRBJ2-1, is GAGVSQSPSNKVTEKGKDVELRCDPISGHTALYWYRQSLGQGLEFLIYFQGNSAPDKSGLPSDRFSAERTGGSVSTLTIQRTQQEDSAVYLCASSLALTGTSYSEQFFGPGTRLTVL.

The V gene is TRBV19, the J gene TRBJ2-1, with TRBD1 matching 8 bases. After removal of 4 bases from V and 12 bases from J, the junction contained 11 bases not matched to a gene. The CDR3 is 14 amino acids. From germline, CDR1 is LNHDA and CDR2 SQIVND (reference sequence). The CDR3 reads CASSNRGSTDTQFF. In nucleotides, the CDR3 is TGTGCCAGTAGTAACAGGGGGTCCACAGATACGCAGTTCTTC.

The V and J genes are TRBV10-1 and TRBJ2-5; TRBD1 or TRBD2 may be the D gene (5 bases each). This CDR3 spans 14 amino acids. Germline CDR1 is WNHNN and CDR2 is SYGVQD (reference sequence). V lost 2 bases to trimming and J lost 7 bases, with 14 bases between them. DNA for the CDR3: TGCGCCAGCAGTGAGAGTAGAGGGGCGGGGACCCAGTACTTC. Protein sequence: CASSESRGAGTQYF.